The rows below give T cell receptor beta chains drawn from one sample of a study of cytomegalovirus exposure and HLA in healthy donors. Method: immunoSEQ multiplex PCR; TCRdb's copy keeps in-frame clones and lacks some. Here the sample spans 150,000 to 200,000 clones, more than 70% being singletons. The source material was PBMCs. The origin of the receptors is a woman aged 18 to 35 in good health and CMV-seronegative. The conserved cysteine and the conserved F or W are not part of the CDR3 here. Fields, in order: CDR3 protein, V gene.

AISERDRAWGYT,TRBV10-3
ATRPGLAGVGGLYEQF,TRBV7-9
ASSLGQGNEKLF,TRBV7-9
ASRLAHTSLYEQY,TRBV6-5
ASSQSPSSDTQY,TRBV7-3
ASSVTQAGGYT,TRBV9
AWSAAYNEQF,TRBV30
ASSQDRGGTEAF,TRBV5-4
AWSNSQGEQY,TRBV30
SAVGAREQY,TRBV29-1
ASRTGFGTGELF,TRBV10-1
ASSSQETQY,TRBV11-2
ASSLAGAKNIQY,TRBV11-2
ASSRGLGLNTEAF,TRBV5-6
ASSESGTGGRLGYT,TRBV6-1
ASSEMTGPMNTEAF,TRBV7-2
ASGHRGWGNEKLF,TRBV6-5
ASSYSKGGRLDGYT,TRBV6-5
ASSLDRGPANEKLF,TRBV18
ATPSTAGGSTDTQY,TRBV2
ASRPTQSGATNEKLF,TRBV5-1
ASSDRGLASYNEQF,TRBV6-4
ASRTIQGNYGYT,TRBV19
ASSDLAGADTQY,TRBV6-4
ASNPTRSNEQF,TRBV10-1
ASSLAGLNVNTEAF,TRBV5-4
AWSVRRGLRADTQY,TRBV30
ASSIRTTGAGGETQY,TRBV5-6
ASSLAGQGTDTQY,TRBV5-1
ASSWGGGTGRKNEQF,TRBV7-8
ASSQDLGLNNSPLH,TRBV14
ASSEAGGSSEKLF,TRBV6-1
SGRGTGELF,TRBV29-1
ASSSTGIKETQY,TRBV5-1
ASSPQGSEKLF,TRBV4-1
ASSEGLAGGSGTGELF,TRBV6-1
ASSLVLAGGGEQF,TRBV7-9
ASSPDFYEQY,TRBV6-6
SGRIGGPGMNTEAF,TRBV29-1
ASSVTTQSSYEQY,TRBV2
ASSLFRRLAANTGELF,TRBV11-2
ASRKDRGFYEQY,TRBV5-1